This T cell receptor beta chain came from a study of blood T cell repertoires in COVID-19. Whole-study context: Acute and convalescent COVID-19 specimens originated in the United States, Italy and Spain.

Methods used by the authors: Estimation of nucleated cell counts was performed using reference gene primer amplification. Method: immunoSEQ multiplex PCR; TCRdb's copy keeps in-frame clones and lacks some. V, J and clone size are taken as reported in that table, and D and trimming were inferred from the DNA itself. Of about 180,000 clones in the sample, over 65% were seen once. The CDR3 is 15 residues long. The V and J ends lost 5 bases and 0 bases, in that order; junction bases with no gene match: 7. Germline V lookup: CDR1 SGHTA, CDR2 FQGNSA. This TCR was recovered from a person aged 70 to 85 with COVID-19, enrolled during active disease. The chain combines TRBV7-2 with TRBJ2-7; 7 bases are a match to TRBD2. Source material: peripheral blood. In DNA form, the CDR3 reads TGTGCCAGCAGCCTCACTAGCGATTACTCCTACGAGCAGTACTTC. Translated, it gives CASSLTSDYSYEQYF.